The source of this T cell receptor (beta chain) is a study of blood T cell repertoires in COVID-19. TCRdb's table, derived via immunoSEQ multiplex PCR, lists solely in-frame clones and lacks some. Found here are 260,000 or so clones, 88% of them singletons; the top ten hold over 1%. The CDR3 spans 14 residues. Trimming cost V 7 bases and J 9 bases; bases outside gene matches: 7. Germline V CDR1 and CDR2: LNHDA, SQIVND (reference sequence). Specimen: PBMCs or T cells enriched from blood (not recorded which). The receptor comes from a woman aged 40-49 years with acute COVID-19. The rearrangement uses TRBV19 and TRBJ2-1, with 12 bases that match TRBD2. The CDR3: CASNFLAGGAEQFF. In DNA, the CDR3 is TGTGCCAGTAATTTCCTAGCGGGAGGGGCTGAGCAGTTCTTC.